This TCR beta chain derives from a study of cytomegalovirus exposure and HLA in healthy donors. Study-wide points: Accurate HLA-A and HLA-B prediction from TCR beta sequences was reported for most subjects. Researchers counted over 150 TCR beta chains as cytomegalovirus-associated.

PCR used 60 Vbeta primers and 13 Jbeta primers. Method: immunoSEQ multiplex PCR; TCRdb's copy keeps in-frame clones and lacks some. Seen here are roughly 160,000 clones, about 71% observed once, and the top ten hold approximately 3%. Of note for this clone: The antigen remains unidentified.

The CDR3 has 15 amino acids. V was pared by 3 bases and J by 3 bases, with 15 bases between. CDR1 is MNHNS, CDR2 SASEGT, per germline. Sample: PBMCs. The chain employs TRBV6-1 and TRBJ2-7; possibly TRBD1 for D (7 bases). The TCR originated in a woman in her thirties in good health and CMV-seronegative. This chain's CDR3 is CASSERQGGSYEQYF. The DNA for the CDR3 is TGTGCCAGCAGTGAGAGGCAGGGGGGAAGCTACGAGCAGTACTTC.